In this sample, the clone carrying this T cell receptor beta chain turned up once. Produced via immunoSEQ multiplex PCR; TCRdb's table is partial and in-frame only. This table has about 100,000 clones, more than 85% appearing once. The record originates from a study of PD-1 blockade in classical Hodgkin lymphoma. In every patient, relapse followed autologous stem cell transplantation, while exposure to brentuximab vedotin differed. This CDR3 has 16 residues. Germline assignment: CDR1 KGHSH and CDR2 LQKENI. V was pared by 5 bases and J by 2 bases, with 7 bases of the junction left unmatched. The sequence was collected from a human donor with classical Hodgkin lymphoma. Sequenced here: peripheral blood mononuclear cells (PBMCs), sampled before the second cycle of nivolumab. The rearrangement joins TRBV18 to TRBJ2-2; 8 bases match TRBD2. CDR3 nucleotide sequence: TGTGCCAGCTCATCGCGAGCGGGGGAAAACACCGGGGAGCTGTTTTTT. It yields the protein CASSSRAGENTGELFF.